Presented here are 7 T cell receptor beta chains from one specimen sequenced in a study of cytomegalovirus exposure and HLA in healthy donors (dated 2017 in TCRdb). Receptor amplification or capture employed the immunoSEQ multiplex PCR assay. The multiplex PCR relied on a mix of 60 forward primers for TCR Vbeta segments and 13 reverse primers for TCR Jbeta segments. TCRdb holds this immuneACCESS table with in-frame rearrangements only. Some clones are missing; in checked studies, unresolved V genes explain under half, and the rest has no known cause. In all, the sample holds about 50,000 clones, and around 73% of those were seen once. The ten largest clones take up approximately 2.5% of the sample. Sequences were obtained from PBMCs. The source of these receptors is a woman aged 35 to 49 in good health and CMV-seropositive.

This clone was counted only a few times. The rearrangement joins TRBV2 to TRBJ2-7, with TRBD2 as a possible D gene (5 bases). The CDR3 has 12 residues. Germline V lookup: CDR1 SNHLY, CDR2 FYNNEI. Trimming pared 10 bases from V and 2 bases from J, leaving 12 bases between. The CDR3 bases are TGTGCCACCGGAGGTTTCCCCTACGAGCAGTACTTC. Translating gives CATGGFPYEQYF. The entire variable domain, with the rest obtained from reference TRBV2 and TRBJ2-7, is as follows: EPEVTQTPSHQVTQMGQEVILRCVPISNHLYFYWYRQILGQKVEFLVSFYNNEISEKSEIFDDQFSVERPDGSNFTLKIRSTKLEDSAMYFCATGGFPYEQYFGPGTRLTVT.

The CDR3 loop reads CASSSRRGTRSYEQYF. For the CDR3, the DNA is TGTGCCAGCAGCTCACGGAGAGGTACTCGCTCCTACGAGCAGTACTTC. J is TRBJ2-7 and V is TRBV11-2; D is uncertain. The V gene's germline CDR1 is SGHAT and CDR2 FQNNGV. The CDR3 has 16 amino acids. The germline V and J ends were trimmed by 4 bases and 0 bases, with 16 bases remaining between them.

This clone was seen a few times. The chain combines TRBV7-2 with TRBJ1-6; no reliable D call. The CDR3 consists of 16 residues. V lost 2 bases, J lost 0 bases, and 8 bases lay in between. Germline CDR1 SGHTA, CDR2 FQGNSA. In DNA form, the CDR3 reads TGTGCCAGCAGCTTAACCGGGAGCTCCTATAATTCACCCCTCCACTTT. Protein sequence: CASSLTGSSYNSPLHF. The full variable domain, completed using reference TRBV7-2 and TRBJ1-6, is GAGVSQSPSNKVTEKGKDVELRCDPISGHTALYWYRQSLGQGLEFLIYFQGNSAPDKSGLPSDRFSAERTGGSVSTLTIQRTQQEDSAVYLCASSLTGSSYNSPLHFGNGTRLTVT.

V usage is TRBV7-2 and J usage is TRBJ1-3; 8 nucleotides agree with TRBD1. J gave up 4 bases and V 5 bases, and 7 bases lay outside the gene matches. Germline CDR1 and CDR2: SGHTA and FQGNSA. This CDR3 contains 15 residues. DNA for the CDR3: TGTGCCAGCAGCCCGCGGACAGGGTCAGGAAACACCATATATTTT. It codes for CASSPRTGSGNTIYF.

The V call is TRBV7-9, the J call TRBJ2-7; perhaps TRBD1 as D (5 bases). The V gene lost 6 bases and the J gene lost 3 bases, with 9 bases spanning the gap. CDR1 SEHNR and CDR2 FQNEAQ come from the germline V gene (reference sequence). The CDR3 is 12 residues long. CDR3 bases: TGTGCCAGCAGTAAAACAGGCTACGAGCAGTACTTC. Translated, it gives CASSKTGYEQYF.

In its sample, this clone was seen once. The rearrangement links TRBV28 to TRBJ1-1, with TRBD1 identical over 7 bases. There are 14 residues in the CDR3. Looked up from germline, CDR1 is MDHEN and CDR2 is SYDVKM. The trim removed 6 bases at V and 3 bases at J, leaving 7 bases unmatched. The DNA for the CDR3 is TGTGCCAGCAGCGAAATCAGGGGGTACACTGAAGCTTTCTTT. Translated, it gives CASSEIRGYTEAFF.

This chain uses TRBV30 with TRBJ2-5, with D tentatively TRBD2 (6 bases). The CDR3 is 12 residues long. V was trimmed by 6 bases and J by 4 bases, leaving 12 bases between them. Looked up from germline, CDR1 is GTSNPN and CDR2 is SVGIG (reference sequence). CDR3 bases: TGTGCCTGTTCAAACGGGGGAGAGACCCAGTACTTC. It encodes CACSNGGETQYF.